What follows is one TCR beta chain and its context. The antigen is undetermined. The CDR3 goes on 3 residues after the read ends, and that part is filled in from the germline J gene. The trim removed 3 bases at V and 5 bases at J, leaving 7 bases unmatched. The V gene's germline CDR1 is DFQATT and CDR2 SNEGSKA (reference sequence). This CDR3 has 14 amino acids. This sample was included in a study of T cells in women clearing cervical HPV infection. Study-wide results and limits: TRBV6-7 abundance was lower in cases than controls (around 0.11% versus 0.15%).

TCR beta CDR3 amplified by multiplex PCR from roughly 1,300 ng genomic DNA. The repertoire was sequenced with immunoSEQ multiplex PCR; TCRdb's copy has only in-frame clones and lacks some. This sample's table has 40,000 to 45,000 clones. This sequence was found in a woman between 18 and 70 years old with a cervical HPV16 infection that either progressed to CIN3+ or cleared (not recorded which). The sample was blood buffy coat. V is TRBV20-1 and J is TRBJ1-5; 7 nucleotides agree with TRBD1. This chain's CDR3 is CSARTRQGDQPQHF. Partial CDR3 DNA: TGCAGTGCTAGGACCCGACAGGGTGATCAGCCC.